Below, one T cell receptor (beta chain) is given with its context. The antigen remains undetermined. The sample comes from a study of cytomegalovirus exposure and HLA in healthy donors. Study-wide findings and caveats: By HLA locus, TCR association rates varied in a later analysis, with DRB1 showing the most and HLA-C the fewest.

With 6 bases clipped from V and 5 bases from J, the junction kept 7 bases outside the gene matches. CDR1 is SNHLY, CDR2 FYNNEI, per germline. This CDR3 comprises 15 residues. PCR was performed using 60 Vbeta and 13 Jbeta primers. Profiled with immunoSEQ multiplex PCR; TCRdb holds only in-frame clones, not every one. The sample table sets out about 58,000 clones. This chain links TRBV2 with TRBJ1-5; TRBD1 matches 10 bases. Sequencing used PBMCs. The TCR sequence derives from a woman aged 18-29 years in good health and CMV-seronegative. The DNA for the CDR3 is TGTGCCAGCAGAGACGGACAGGGGGTTTATCAGCCCCAGCATTTT. Amino acids: CASRDGQGVYQPQHF.